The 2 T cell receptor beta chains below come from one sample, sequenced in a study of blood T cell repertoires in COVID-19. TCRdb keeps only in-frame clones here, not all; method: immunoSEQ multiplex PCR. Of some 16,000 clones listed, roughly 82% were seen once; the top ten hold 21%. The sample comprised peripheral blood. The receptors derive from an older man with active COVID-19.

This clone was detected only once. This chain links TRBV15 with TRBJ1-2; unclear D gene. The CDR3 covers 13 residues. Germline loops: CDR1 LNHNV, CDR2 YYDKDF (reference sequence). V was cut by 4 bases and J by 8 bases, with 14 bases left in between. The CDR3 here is CATSTGLDEGYTF. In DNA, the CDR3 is TGTGCCACCAGCACCGGACTAGACGAAGGCTACACCTTC.

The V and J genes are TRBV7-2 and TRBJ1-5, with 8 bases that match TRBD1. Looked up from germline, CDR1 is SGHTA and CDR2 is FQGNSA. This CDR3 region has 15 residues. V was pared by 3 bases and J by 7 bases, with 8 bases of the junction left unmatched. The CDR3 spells CASSLDQGARQPQHF. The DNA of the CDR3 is TGTGCCAGCAGCTTGGATCAGGGGGCACGACAGCCCCAGCATTTT.